Listed here are 15 T cell receptor beta chains from one sample, sequenced in a study of T cell repertoires in cytomegalovirus infection. TCRdb redid the calling of the reads with MiXCR, one entry per CDR3 protein. The table shows under 300,000 distinct CDR3 sequences, with 15% to 20% occurring only once. The sequenced material came from CD8+ T cells from PBMCs. These receptor sequences come from a human donor in good health (CMV status not recorded). Some clones in this sample may be carry-over from other donors' samples.

This clonotype was counted only a few times. The chain links TRBV7-9 to TRBJ2-7; TRBD1 might be the D (5 bases). The V gene's germline CDR1 is SEHNR and CDR2 FQNEAQ (reference sequence). The CDR3 contains 13 residues. Trimming pared 4 bases from V and 2 bases from J, leaving 9 bases between. This chain's CDR3 is CASSSDSPYEQYF. In DNA, the CDR3 is TGTGCCAGCAGCTCCGACAGCCCCTACGAGCAGTACTTC.

On this clonotype: An end of the junction differs from the germline gene, which may be a read error. The rearrangement uses TRBV2 and TRBJ2-5; the D gene is possibly TRBD1 (6 bases). The CDR3 totals 13 residues. Germline V gene lookup returns CDR1 SNHLY and CDR2 FYNNEI. The DNA for the CDR3 is TGTGCCAGCAGGGAAGGGGGCCAAGAGACCCAGTACTTC. Translated, it gives CASREGGQETQYF.

This clonotype showed up many times. V usage is TRBV7-2 and J usage is TRBJ2-3; no firm D call. The germline gives CDR1 SGHTA, CDR2 FQGNSA. The CDR3 length is 17 residues. V lost 3 bases, J lost 2 bases, and 18 bases lay in between. As DNA, the CDR3 is TGTGCCAGCAGCTTCAGTACGGATTTAGAGATCACAGATACGCAGTATTTT. Translating gives CASSFSTDLEITDTQYF.

This clonotype was observed at least ten times. The rearrangement uses TRBV7-8 and TRBJ2-7; D possibly uses TRBD1 or TRBD2 (6 bases each). V lost 5 bases, J lost 3 bases, and 14 bases lay in between. The CDR3 is made up of 14 amino acids. Germline V gene lookup returns CDR1 SGHVS and CDR2 FQNEAQ. This CDR3 reads CASSQFGGDYEQYF. CDR3 DNA sequence: TGTGCCAGCAGCCAATTCGGGGGCGACTACGAGCAGTACTTC.

In regard to this clonotype: An end of the junction differs from the germline gene, which may be a read error. This sequence joins TRBV4-1 and TRBJ2-3; D is possibly TRBD1 (5 bases). The CDR3 length is 18 residues. Germline loops: CDR1 MGHRA, CDR2 YSYEKL. The CDR3 loop reads CASSQDGMGPAITDTQYF. The DNA for the CDR3 is TGTGCCAGCAGCCAAGATGGTATGGGGCCGGCCATCACAGATACGCAGTATTTT.

This CDR3 reads CASTSGENTGELFF. The CDR3 DNA reads TGTGCCAGCACGTCCGGAGAGAACACCGGGGAGCTGTTTTTT. This chain uses TRBV27 with TRBJ2-2; D not resolved. The V and J ends lost 7 bases and 1 base respectively, with 10 bases between them. The germline V gene has CDR1 MNHEY and CDR2 SMNVEV (reference sequence). The CDR3 is 14 amino acids.

The chain links TRBV19 to TRBJ2-3; the D gene is possibly TRBD2 (6 bases). CDR3 length equals 15 residues. The ends were cut back, 4 bases at V and 4 bases at J, with 15 bases in the middle. CDR1 is LNHDA, CDR2 SQIVND, per germline (reference sequence). The CDR3 nucleotides are TGTGCCAGTAGTACCGCGGGACTTCCGCCAGATACGCAGTATTTT. This encodes CASSTAGLPPDTQYF.

V gene TRBV6-5 combines with J gene TRBJ2-7, with D possibly being TRBD1 (6 bases). Per germline, CDR1 MNHEY and CDR2 SVGAGI. The ends were cut back, 2 bases at V and 3 bases at J, with 14 bases in the middle. This CDR3 has 15 amino acids. The CDR3 DNA reads as TGTGCCAGCAGTTACGAACAGGGCAGTTACTACGAGCAGTACTTC. This codes for CASSYEQGSYYEQYF.

This chain joins TRBV7-9 and TRBJ1-4, with TRBD1 identical over 9 bases. Trimming cost V 2 bases and J 8 bases; bases outside gene matches: 6. The CDR3 covers 15 residues. CDR1 SEHNR and CDR2 FQNEAQ come from the germline V gene (reference sequence). CDR3 region: CASSLRGQGREKLFF. The DNA of the CDR3 is TGTGCCAGCAGCTTACGAGGACAGGGGAGAGAAAAACTGTTTTTT.

This clonotype was seen many times. The CDR3 DNA follows: TGTGCCAGCAGTCTGTCTCGGGGACTAGCAGGGCGTCGAGAACCCACTACGCAGTATTTT. It codes for CASSLSRGLAGRREPTTQYF. The chain joins TRBV28 to TRBJ2-3; 9 bases are shared with TRBD2. The germline gives CDR1 MDHEN, CDR2 SYDVKM. The V and J ends lost 5 bases and 8 bases, in that order; junction bases with no gene match: 26. This CDR3 is built from 20 residues.

This clonotype was detected many times. The chain carries TRBV6-2 or TRBV6-3 and TRBJ2-3; the D is unclear. The germline gives CDR1 MNHEY, CDR2 SVGEGT. The V end lost 8 bases, the J end lost 0 bases, and 6 bases lay between the germline ends. CDR3 length equals 12 residues. CDR3 loop: CASVGSTDTQYF. The CDR3, as DNA: TGTGCCAGCGTGGGAAGCACAGATACGCAGTATTTT.

This clonotype was seen ten or more times. The gene calls are TRBV12-3 or TRBV12-4 and TRBJ1-5; D might be TRBD1 (5 bases). The V end lost 2 bases, the J end lost 7 bases, and 15 bases lay between the germline ends. This CDR3 contains 15 residues. The CDR3 nucleotides read TGTGCCAGCAGTTTATCCCAGGGATGGGAGCAGCCCCAGCATTTT. Amino acids: CASSLSQGWEQPQHF.

This clonotype was picked up many times. The chain links TRBV6-2 or TRBV6-3 to TRBJ2-1; the D is unclear. The V gene's germline CDR1 is MNHEY and CDR2 SVGEGT. V lost 7 bases and J 0 bases, leaving 13 bases between the germline ends. The CDR3 has 15 amino acids. The CDR3 region is CASTVNAPSYNEQFF. CDR3 bases: TGTGCCAGCACCGTGAACGCACCCTCCTACAATGAGCAGTTCTTC.

The rearrangement links TRBV19 to TRBJ1-5; 10 bases line up with TRBD1. This CDR3 is built from 16 residues. The V gene end was trimmed by 6 bases and the J gene end by 0 bases; junction bases not matched to a gene: 5. Germline lookup yields CDR1 LNHDA and CDR2 SQIVND (reference sequence). CDR3 region: CASRIDRGLSNQPQHF. DNA for the CDR3: TGTGCCAGTAGGATTGACAGGGGGCTTAGCAATCAGCCCCAGCATTTT.

This clonotype has a count of ten or more. The chain joins TRBV28 to TRBJ2-7; D assignment may be TRBD1 or TRBD2 (5 bases each). V lost 4 bases and J 2 bases, leaving 18 bases between the germline ends. The CDR3 extends over 16 amino acids. Germline values: CDR1 MDHEN, CDR2 SYDVKM. DNA for the CDR3: TGTGCCAGCAGTTCCCTGAGAAGGGACCTACCCTACGAGCAGTACTTC. Translated: CASSSLRRDLPYEQYF.